This TCR beta chain was captured by sequencing in a study of PD-L1 blockade in urothelial cancer (TCRdb year 2017). Background on the whole study: Every patient began therapy in 2014 and was given atezolizumab 1,200 mg intravenously every 3 weeks. Twenty-five of 29 patients were males with bladder-origin urothelial cancer, and about 60% of the roughly 30 reported a prior smoking history. An ECOG performance status of 0 or 1 was recorded for the patients, and 0 to 3 prior chemotherapy regimens had been received by the patients. Blood samples were analyzed at two time points: 3 weeks after treatment start (second dose) and 6 weeks after treatment start. Blood samples yielded a median of 141,255 T cells and tens of thousands of unique TCRs, with median clonality roughly 0.085. The study was an exploratory multi-omic analysis of somatic, immune and clinical correlates of response to PD-L1 blockade with atezolizumab in urothelial cancer. Pretreatment tumor samples and matched peripheral blood, collected serially before and after atezolizumab treatment, underwent TCR sequencing. Durable clinical benefit meant progression-free survival longer than 6 months, and TCR features were also tested against progression-free and overall survival. Whole exome sequencing and RNA sequencing of pretreatment tumors were performed alongside TCR sequencing in the same patients. About 10 patients achieved durable clinical benefit and about 22 did not. Around 30 patients had pretreatment blood TCR-seq, some 25 had at least one posttreatment blood collection, and some 25 had tumor TCR-seq.

What this sample's time point label stands for: pretreatment peripheral blood. A cohort of about 30 patients with locally advanced or metastatic urothelial carcinoma, treated at Memorial Sloan Kettering on a trial protocol, was included. Peripheral blood mononuclear cells were collected pretreatment and during treatment, with between 1 and 8 total time points per patient. The Qiagen DNeasy Blood extraction kit was used to purify genomic DNA from total PBMCs and tumor samples. PBMCs were collected pretreatment and during treatment, and were isolated and stored as previously described. Synthetic TCR analog templates were spiked into each PCR to estimate absolute template abundance from read counts. TCRbeta CDR3 regions were amplified from genomic DNA with bias-controlled V and J gene primers using the immunoSEQ assay. Sequencing of rearranged TCRbeta segments was done at approximately 20X coverage. Regarding the original processing steps: Clustering was used to correct sequencing errors, and CDR3s were annotated against IMGT to assign V, D and J genes. Downstream analyses used only productive TCRbeta rearrangements and left out out-of-frame or stop-codon sequences. Clonality was computed as one minus Shannon entropy normalized by the log of the number of unique productive sequences. Clones differing between time points or between blood and tumor were identified using Fisher's exact test with Benjamini-Hochberg correction, with an adjusted p below 0.01 applied as the threshold. In TCRdb, the immuneACCESS table is reduced to in-frame sequences with V and J assigned. These tables do not hold every clone; where another copy was compared, an unresolved V gene accounts for under half, and the others remain unexplained. For V, J and clone size, that table is used; D and trimming come from the DNA. For this sample there are about 88,000 clones; about 90% appear just once. The ten most abundant clones make up 0.97% of the sample.

Results the study describes overall, beyond this receptor: Because the sample size was small (n of about 29) and many exploratory analyses were performed, the results are intended to be hypothesis-generating. Improved progression-free and overall survival was associated with having pretreatment peripheral blood TCR clonality below the median. Among patients with durable benefit, tumor-associated TCR clones showed greater expansion in peripheral blood 3 weeks after treatment started (n = 22, p = 0.022).

Including cysteine and phenylalanine, the CDR3 has 12 amino acids. The only DNA kept is the CDR3, 36 bases in frame from the first base. At the junction V is shortened by 0 bases and J by 12 bases, with 12 bases in between. The germline V gene provides CDR1 SGHNT and CDR2 YENEEA. On this clone: Its specific antigen is unknown. No much larger clone exists at a distance of one base, and base qualities are not known.

The rearranged chain carries TRBV11-3 and TRBJ2-7; TRBD2 is a weak D gene call, 6 bases matching. The source was PBMCs, collected around atezolizumab (anti-PD-L1) treatment. The clonotype originates from a woman at least 80 years old with urothelial cancer. The DNA reads TGTGCCAGCAGCTTAGATGACGGGGGAGCGTACTTC. It translates to CASSLDDGGAYF.